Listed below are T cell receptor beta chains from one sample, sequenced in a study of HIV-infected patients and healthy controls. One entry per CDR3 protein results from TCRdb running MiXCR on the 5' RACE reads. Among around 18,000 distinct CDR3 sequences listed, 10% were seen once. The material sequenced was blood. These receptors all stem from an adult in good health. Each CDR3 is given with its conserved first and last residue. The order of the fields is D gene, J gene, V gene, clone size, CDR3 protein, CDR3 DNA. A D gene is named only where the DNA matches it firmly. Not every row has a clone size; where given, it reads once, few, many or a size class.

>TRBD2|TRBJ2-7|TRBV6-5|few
CASSSPGLAGGYEQYF
TGTGCCAGCAGTTCCCCGGGACTAGCGGGAGGATACGAGCAGTACTTC
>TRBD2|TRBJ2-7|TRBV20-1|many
CSAEGGTSRYEQYF
TGCAGTGCTGAGGGGGGGACTAGCCGCTACGAGCAGTACTTC
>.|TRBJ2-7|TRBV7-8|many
CASSLGELSYEQYF
TGTGCCAGCAGCTTGGGAGAACTCTCCTACGAGCAGTACTTC
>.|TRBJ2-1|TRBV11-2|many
CASRPISGTLEQFF
TGTGCCAGCAGACCAATTAGCGGTACTCTCGAGCAGTTCTTC
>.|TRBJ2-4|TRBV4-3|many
CASSQVLSAEAKNIQYF
TGCGCCAGCAGCCAAGTCCTCTCGGCTGAAGCCAAAAACATTCAGTACTTC
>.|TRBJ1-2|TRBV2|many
CASSEDRDTNYGYTF
TGTGCCAGCAGTGAGGACCGGGACACCAACTATGGCTACACCTTC
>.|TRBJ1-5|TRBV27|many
CASNWNRYSNQPQHF
TGTGCCAGCAATTGGAATCGGTATAGCAATCAGCCCCAGCATTTT
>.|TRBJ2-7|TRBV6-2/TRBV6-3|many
CASSYPGPSYEQYF
TGTGCCAGCAGTTACCCCGGGCCCTCCTACGAGCAGTACTTC
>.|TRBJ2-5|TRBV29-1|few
CSVEETVETQYF
TGCAGCGTTGAAGAAACTGTGGAGACCCAGTACTTC
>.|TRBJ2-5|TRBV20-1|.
CSWRPDYPRETQYF
TGCAGTTGGCGACCCGACTATCCGAGAGAGACCCAGTACTTC
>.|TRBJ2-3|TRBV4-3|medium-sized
CASSQDYRRSDTQYF
TGCGCCAGCAGCCAAGATTACAGAAGATCAGATACGCAGTATTTT
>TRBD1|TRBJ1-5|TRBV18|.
CASSPRQGEKPQHF
TGTGCCAGCTCACCTAGACAGGGCGAGAAGCCCCAGCATTTT
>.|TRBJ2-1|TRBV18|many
CASSPPLTNGIYNEQFF
TGTGCCAGCTCACCGCCCCTAACAAACGGGATCTACAATGAGCAGTTCTTC
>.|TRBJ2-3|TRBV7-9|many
CASSLSADTQYF
TGTGCCAGCAGCTTGTCAGCGGATACGCAGTATTTT
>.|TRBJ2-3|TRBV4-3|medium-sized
CASSPLVWHFGGTDTQYF
TGCGCCAGCAGCCCCCTAGTATGGCACTTCGGCGGCACAGATACGCAGTATTTT
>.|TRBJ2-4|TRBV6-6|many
CASSYPSRALAKNIQYF
TGTGCCAGCAGTTACCCTAGCAGAGCCCTAGCCAAAAACATTCAGTACTTC
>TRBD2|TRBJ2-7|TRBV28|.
CASSPPGASGSSEQYF
TGTGCCAGCAGTCCCCCGGGGGCTAGCGGGAGTTCCGAGCAGTACTTC
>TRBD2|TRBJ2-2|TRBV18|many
CASSPNLAGAKHANTGELFF
TGTGCCAGCTCACCGAACCTAGCGGGGGCTAAACACGCGAACACCGGGGAGCTGTTTTTT
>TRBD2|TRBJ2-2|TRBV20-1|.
CSARTSGRADGELFF
TGCAGTGCTAGAACTAGCGGGAGGGCCGACGGGGAGCTGTTTTTT
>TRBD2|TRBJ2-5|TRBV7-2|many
CASSLGGGLAGETQYF
TGTGCCAGCAGCTTAGGAGGGGGGCTAGCGGGAGAGACCCAGTACTTC
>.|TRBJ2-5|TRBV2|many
CASSELTIQETQYF
TGTGCCAGCAGTGAGTTAACCATCCAAGAGACCCAGTACTTC
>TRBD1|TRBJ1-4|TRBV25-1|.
CASSAQTGGNEKLFF
TGTGCCAGCAGTGCCCAGACAGGGGGTAATGAAAAACTGTTTTTT
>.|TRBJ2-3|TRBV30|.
CAWKVTDTQYF
TGTGCCTGGAAGGTAACAGATACGCAGTATTTT
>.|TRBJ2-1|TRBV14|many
CASSFDPANEQFF
TGTGCCAGCAGCTTTGACCCCGCAAATGAGCAGTTCTTC
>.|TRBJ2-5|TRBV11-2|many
CASSLEPAETQYF
TGTGCCAGCAGCTTAGAGCCAGCGGAGACCCAGTACTTC
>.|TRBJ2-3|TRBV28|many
CASSLAADTQYF
TGTGCCAGCAGTTTAGCGGCAGATACGCAGTATTTT
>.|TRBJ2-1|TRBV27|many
CASSLYGTRSYNEQFF
TGTGCCAGCAGTTTATACGGGACTCGCTCCTACAATGAGCAGTTCTTC
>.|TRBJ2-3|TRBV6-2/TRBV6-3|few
CASNELHTDTQYF
TGTGCCAGCAACGAGCTACACACAGATACGCAGTATTTT
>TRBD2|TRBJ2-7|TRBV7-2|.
CASSPGLASSYEQYF
TGTGCCAGCAGCCCGGGACTAGCCTCCTCCTACGAGCAGTACTTC
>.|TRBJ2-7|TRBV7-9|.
CASTGSNTRYEQYF
TGTGCCAGCACGGGATCGAATACCCGCTACGAGCAGTACTTC
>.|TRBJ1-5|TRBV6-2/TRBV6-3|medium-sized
CASSYPLSASNQPQHF
TGTGCCAGCAGTTACCCCCTTTCGGCAAGCAATCAGCCCCAGCATTTT
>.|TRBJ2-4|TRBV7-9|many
CASSPGLAKNIQYF
TGTGCCAGCAGCCCGGGACTAGCCAAAAACATTCAGTACTTC
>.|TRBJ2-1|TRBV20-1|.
CSARGQTPNTNEQFF
TGCAGTGCTAGGGGTCAGACACCGAATACCAATGAGCAGTTCTTC
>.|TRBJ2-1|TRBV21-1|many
CASTLQTGPYNEQFF
TGTGCCAGCACCCTACAGACGGGCCCCTACAATGAGCAGTTCTTC
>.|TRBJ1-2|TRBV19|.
CASSIGLTGDGYTF
TGTGCCAGTAGTATTGGACTCACCGGGGATGGCTACACCTTC
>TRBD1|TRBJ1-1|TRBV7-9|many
CASSSPQGASGTEAFF
TGTGCCAGCAGCTCACCACAGGGGGCTAGTGGGACTGAAGCTTTCTTT
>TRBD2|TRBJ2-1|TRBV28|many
CASSPQAGGPDNEQFF
TGTGCCAGCAGCCCGCAAGCGGGAGGGCCCGACAATGAGCAGTTCTTC
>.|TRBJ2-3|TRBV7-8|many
CASSRGTDTQYF
TGTGCCAGCAGCCGGGGCACAGATACGCAGTATTTT
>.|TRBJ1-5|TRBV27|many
CASSVPNQPQHF
TGTGCCAGCAGTGTCCCTAATCAGCCCCAGCATTTT
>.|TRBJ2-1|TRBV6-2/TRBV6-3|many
CASSFGGEQFF
TGTGCCAGCAGTTTCGGCGGTGAGCAGTTCTTC